A single sample gave rise to the 12 T cell receptor beta chains below, sequenced in a study of cytomegalovirus exposure and HLA in healthy donors. PCR employed 60 Vbeta and 13 Jbeta primers. TCRdb's copy holds only in-frame clones and misses some; the assay was immunoSEQ multiplex PCR. This sample has tens of thousands of clones; 70% to 90% occur once, and the top ten carry about 1.6%. Sample: PBMCs. The receptor source for this set is a young man in good health and CMV-seropositive.

V and J are TRBV4-1 and TRBJ2-2, with a tentative D call TRBD1 (6 bases). CDR1 MGHRA and CDR2 YSYEKL come from the germline V gene. The CDR3 consists of 15 residues. The ends were cut back, 5 bases at V and 5 bases at J, with 15 bases in the middle. The CDR3 nucleotides read TGCGCCAGCAGCTGGACTGGACAGAAAACCGGGGAGCTGTTTTTT. It translates to CASSWTGQKTGELFF.

In this sample, this clone turned up a few times. V usage is TRBV5-3 and J usage is TRBJ1-2; the match to TRBD1 covers 7 bases. TRBV5-3 is noted as an ORF with a role that remains uncertain. The V segment lost 0 bases and the J segment 8 bases; nucleotides outside the gene matches: 7. This CDR3 comprises 14 residues. CDR3 sequence: CARSLAPQGTGYTF. CDR3 coding DNA: TGTGCCAGAAGCTTGGCCCCACAGGGGACCGGCTACACCTTC.

This clone was counted only a few times. This sequence joins TRBV5-4 and TRBJ2-7; the match to TRBD2 covers 11 bases. CDR1 and CDR2 from the germline V gene are SGHNT and YYREEE (reference sequence). This CDR3 spans 16 amino acids. With V trimmed by 0 bases and J by 5 bases, 7 bases remained unmatched. CDR3 region: CASSLGGLAGGNEQYF. The CDR3 nucleotides read TGTGCCAGCAGCTTGGGGGGGCTAGCGGGAGGAAACGAGCAGTACTTC.

The V call is TRBV5-4, the J call TRBJ2-3, with 12 bases matching TRBD2. Trimming cost V 4 bases and J 5 bases; bases outside gene matches: 8. The germline gives CDR1 SGHNT, CDR2 YYREEE (reference sequence). The CDR3 sequence is 16 residues long. In nucleotides, the CDR3 is TGTGCCAGCAGCCTCCGACTAGCGGGAGTTCTAGATACGCAGTATTTT. Residues: CASSLRLAGVLDTQYF.

A few counts support this clone. The gene calls are TRBV25-1 and TRBJ2-7; TRBD2 is a possible D gene (7 bases). Between the trimmed V and J ends, which lost 1 base and 0 bases, there was a span of 10 bases. Germline lookup yields CDR1 MGHDK and CDR2 SYGVNS. The length of the CDR3 is 15 residues. CDR3 bases: TGTGCCAGCAGTGAATCAGGGGAGGGCTCCTACGAGCAGTACTTC. This gives the protein CASSESGEGSYEQYF.

This chain uses TRBV5-3 with TRBJ1-5; 7 bases align to TRBD1. TRBV5-3 is an open reading frame whose function is uncertain. CDR3 length: 14 residues. V shed 3 bases, J shed 4 bases, and the junction held 4 bases outside the gene matches. The CDR3 DNA sequence: TGTGCCAGAAGCTCGGACAGGATAAATCAGCCCCAGCATTTT. It codes for CARSSDRINQPQHF.

The chain joins TRBV10-3 to TRBJ1-3; D call uncertain. Trimming pared 8 bases from V and 0 bases from J, leaving 20 bases between. There are 17 residues in the CDR3. CDR1 and CDR2 (germline): ENHRY, SYGVKD. CDR3 residues: CAIAIVKDFGSGNTIYF. DNA of the CDR3: TGTGCCATCGCAATAGTGAAGGACTTTGGCTCTGGAAACACCATATATTTT.

The chain couples TRBV9 to TRBJ1-1; TRBD1 might be the D (6 bases). The CDR3 contains 14 residues. The germline V gene encodes CDR1 SGDLS and CDR2 YYNGEE. V gave up 0 bases and J gave up 6 bases, with 12 bases separating them. CDR3 in amino acids: CASSVGAGAAEAFF. As DNA, the CDR3 is TGTGCCAGCAGCGTAGGGGCAGGGGCCGCTGAAGCTTTCTTT. Based on the CDR3 plus reference TRBV9 and TRBJ1-1, the full variable domain is DSGVTQTPKHLITATGQRVTLRCSPRSGDLSVYWYQQSLDQGLQFLIQYYNGEERAKGNILERFSAQQFPDLHSELNLSSLELGDSALYFCASSVGAGAAEAFFGQGTRLTVV.

The genes are TRBV18 and TRBJ2-7; 14 nucleotides agree with TRBD2. The length of the CDR3 is 17 residues. In germline, CDR1 is KGHSH, CDR2 LQKENI. Losses at the gene ends were 6 bases for V and 2 bases for J; bases not matched to a gene: 9. Written as DNA, the CDR3 is TGTGCCAGCTCGCCGGGACTAGCGGGAGAAGGGCCCTACGAGCAGTACTTC. Amino acid sequence: CASSPGLAGEGPYEQYF.

This chain joins TRBV4-2 and TRBJ2-1; 14 positions match TRBD2. CDR1 LGHNA and CDR2 YNFKEQ come from the germline V gene. The CDR3 extends over 17 amino acids. Trimming took 0 bases from V and 6 from J; bases not matched to a gene: 4. The CDR3 nucleotides read TGTGCCAGCAGCCAAGATAAGACTAGCGGGAGGGGCAATGAGCAGTTCTTC. Residues: CASSQDKTSGRGNEQFF.

The chain has TRBV28 and TRBJ1-5, with TRBD1 identical over 8 bases. CDR3 size: 14 residues. V was clipped by 6 bases and J by 2 bases; unmatched bases: 3. Germline values: CDR1 MDHEN, CDR2 SYDVKM. CDR3 protein: CASSPGQGNQPQHF. CDR3 nucleotides: TGTGCCAGCAGCCCGGGACAGGGCAATCAGCCCCAGCATTTT.

The V gene is TRBV6-5, the J gene TRBJ2-5, with TRBD1 matching over 7 bases. Germline V gene data show CDR1 as MNHEY and CDR2 as SVGAGI. The CDR3 consists of 13 residues. V gave up 6 bases and J gave up 4 bases; unmatched junction bases: 5. CDR3 DNA sequence: TGTGCCAGCAGGGTGACAGGGCGAGAGACCCAGTACTTC. It is translated as CASRVTGRETQYF.